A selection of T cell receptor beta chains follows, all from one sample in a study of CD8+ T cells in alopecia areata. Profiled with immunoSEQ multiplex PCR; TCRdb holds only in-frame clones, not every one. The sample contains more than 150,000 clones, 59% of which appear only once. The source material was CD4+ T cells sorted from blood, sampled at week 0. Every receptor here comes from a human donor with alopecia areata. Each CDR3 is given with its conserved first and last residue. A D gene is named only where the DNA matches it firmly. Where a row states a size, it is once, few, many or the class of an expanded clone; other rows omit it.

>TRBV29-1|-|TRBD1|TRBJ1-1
TGCAGCGCCCGGGACAGCCCTGAAGCTTTCTTT
CSARDSPEAFF
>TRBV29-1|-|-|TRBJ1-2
TGCAGCGTTGAACGGCCTCCTGTGGGCTACACCTTC
CSVERPPVGYTF
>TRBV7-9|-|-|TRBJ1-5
TGTGCCAGCAGCCCCTCCTTAAGCAATCAGCCCCAGCATTTT
CASSPSLSNQPQHF
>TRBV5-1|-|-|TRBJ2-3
TGCGCCAGCAGCTTGCTGGGACCAGATACGCAGTATTTT
CASSLLGPDTQYF
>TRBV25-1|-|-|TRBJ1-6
TGTGCCAGCAGCCCCCAGGGCTCGGATAATTCACCCCTCCACTTT
CASSPQGSDNSPLHF
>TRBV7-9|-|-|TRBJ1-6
TGTGCCAGCAGCTTAGATCAGTCACCCCTCCACTTT
CASSLDQSPLHF
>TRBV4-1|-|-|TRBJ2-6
TGCGCCAGCAGCCAGCCCACAGGGTCTGGGGCCAACGTCCTGACTTTC
CASSQPTGSGANVLTF
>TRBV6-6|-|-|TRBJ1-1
TGTGCCAGCAGACTCATTAGGCAGGGAGGCACTGAAGCTTTCTTT
CASRLIRQGGTEAFF
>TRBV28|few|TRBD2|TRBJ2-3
TGTGCCAGTCAACATAGCGGGGGAAGAGATACGCAGTATTTT
CASQHSGGRDTQYF
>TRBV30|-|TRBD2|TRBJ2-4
TGTGCCCTGGACCTAGCGGTTAAAAACATTCAGTACTTC
CALDLAVKNIQYF
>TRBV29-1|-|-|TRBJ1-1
TGCAGCGTTGTCATGGGGCTTGGCACTGAAGCTTTCTTT
CSVVMGLGTEAFF
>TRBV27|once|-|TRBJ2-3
TGTGCCATCAGTTCCACCCTCACAGATACGCAGTATTTT
CAISSTLTDTQYF
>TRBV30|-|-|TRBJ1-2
TGTGCCTGGAGTGTTGGGGATTATGGCTACACCTTC
CAWSVGDYGYTF
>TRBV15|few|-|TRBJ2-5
TGTGCCACCAGCAGAGCTGCCAGGGCGAGGTACCAAGAGACCCAGTACTTC
CATSRAARARYQETQYF
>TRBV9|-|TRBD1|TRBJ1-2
TGTGCCAGCAGCGGGATGTTTGGACAGGGGCATGGCTACACCTTC
CASSGMFGQGHGYTF
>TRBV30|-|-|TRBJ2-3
TGTGCCTGGGGGCTGGGAGATACGCAGTATTTT
CAWGLGDTQYF
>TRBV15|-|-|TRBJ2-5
TGTGCCACCAGCAGAGACAGGGATGGGCTAAGAGAGACCCAGTACTTC
CATSRDRDGLRETQYF
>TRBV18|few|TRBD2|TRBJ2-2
TGTGCCAGCTCACCACCGGGACTAGCGGGGAGAAGCACCGGGGAGCTGTTTTTT
CASSPPGLAGRSTGELFF
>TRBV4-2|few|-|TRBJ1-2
TGTGCCAGTAAACCCCAGGAGGACGGCTACACCTTC
CASKPQEDGYTF
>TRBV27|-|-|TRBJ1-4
TGTGCCAGCAGTTTACGGGGGGAAGAAAAACTGTTTTTT
CASSLRGEEKLFF
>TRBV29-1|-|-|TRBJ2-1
TGCAGCGTTGAGGGCGGGGTATCTTTCAATGAGCAGTTCTTC
CSVEGGVSFNEQFF
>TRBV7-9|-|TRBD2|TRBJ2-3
TGTGCCAGCAGCCAGCGGGGGAACACAGATACGCAGTATTTT
CASSQRGNTDTQYF
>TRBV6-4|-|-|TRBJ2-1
TGTGCCAGCAGTGAGTTTGCAAGGAACACGTACAATGAGCAGTTCTTC
CASSEFARNTYNEQFF
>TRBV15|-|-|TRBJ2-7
TGTGCCACCAGCAGAGAAGGGCGGGGCGAGCAGTACTTC
CATSREGRGEQYF
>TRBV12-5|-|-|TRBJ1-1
TGTGCTAGTGGTAAGGGAGGGATCACTGAAGCTTTCTTT
CASGKGGITEAFF
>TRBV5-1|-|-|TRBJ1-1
TGCGCCAGCAGCTTGTCGGGACCCTGGGACACTGAAGCTTTCTTT
CASSLSGPWDTEAFF
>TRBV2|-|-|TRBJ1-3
TGTGCCAGCAGTGAATGGGACAATGGAAACACCATATATTTT
CASSEWDNGNTIYF
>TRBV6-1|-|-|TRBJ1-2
TGTGCCAGCAGCTCCGGATCATATGGCTACACCTTC
CASSSGSYGYTF
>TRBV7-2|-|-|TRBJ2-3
TGTGCCAGCGGTCTAACGGGTAATACGCAGTATTTT
CASGLTGNTQYF
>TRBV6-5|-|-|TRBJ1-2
TGTGCCAGCAGTTACGTCGGCAGGGAAGGCTACACCTTC
CASSYVGREGYTF
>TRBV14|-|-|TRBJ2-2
TGTGCCAGCAGCCCGACTAGACCCGGGGAGCTGTTTTTT
CASSPTRPGELFF
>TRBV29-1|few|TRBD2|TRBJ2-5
TGCAGCTTCGACGGGGAGGGTCAAGAGACCCAGTACTTC
CSFDGEGQETQYF
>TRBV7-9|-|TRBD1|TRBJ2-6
TGTGCCAGCAGCCGGGGACAGGGAACGGTCCTGACTTTC
CASSRGQGTVLTF
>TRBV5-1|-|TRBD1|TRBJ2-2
TGCGCCAGCAGCGCCCAAGGGACAGGGGGGACCGGGGAGCTGTTTTTT
CASSAQGTGGTGELFF
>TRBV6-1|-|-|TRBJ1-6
TGTGCCAGCAGTGAAGATCCGGGCTTTAATTCACCCCTCCACTTT
CASSEDPGFNSPLHF
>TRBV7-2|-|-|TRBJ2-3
TGTGCCAGCAGCCCGGCGTCGCGTGATACGCAGTATTTT
CASSPASRDTQYF
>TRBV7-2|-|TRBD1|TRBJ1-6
TGTGCCAGCAGCTCCCGGGACAGGAAGAATTCACCCCTCCACTTT
CASSSRDRKNSPLHF
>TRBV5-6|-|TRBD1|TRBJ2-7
TGTGCCAGCAGCCACGGGACAGCGAATTACGAGCAGTACTTC
CASSHGTANYEQYF
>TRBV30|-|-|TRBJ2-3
TGTGCCTGGAGTGTAGGGGGGGGCACAGATACGCAGTATTTT
CAWSVGGGTDTQYF
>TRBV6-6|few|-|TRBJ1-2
TGTGCCAGCAGCCCTTCATCGGCGGATGGCTACACCTTC
CASSPSSADGYTF
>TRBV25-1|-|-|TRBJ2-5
TGTGCCAGCAGTTCCCCTTGGCAGACCCAGTACTTC
CASSSPWQTQYF
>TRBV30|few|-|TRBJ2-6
TGTGCCTGGAGTTCCCGTGGGGCCAACGTCCTGACTTTC
CAWSSRGANVLTF
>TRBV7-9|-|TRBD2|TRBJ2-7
TGTGCCAGCAGCGTCGGGACTAGCTCCTACGAGCAGTACTTC
CASSVGTSSYEQYF
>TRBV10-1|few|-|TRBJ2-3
TGCGCCAGCAGTGAGGTTCCTGAAGATACGCAGTATTTT
CASSEVPEDTQYF
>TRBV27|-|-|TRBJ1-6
TGTGCCAGCAGTACCTTTGGGGGCGCTTATTCACCCCTCCACTTT
CASSTFGGAYSPLHF
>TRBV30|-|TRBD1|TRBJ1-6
TGTGCCTGGAGTGACGACAGGGGATCACCCCTCCACTTT
CAWSDDRGSPLHF